Listed here are 19 T cell receptor beta chains from one sample, sequenced in a study of shared clonotypes between healthy human individuals. The data were produced by immunoSEQ multiplex PCR, yet TCRdb's version contains in-frame clones alone and is incomplete. The sample has approximately 2.5 million clones, around 94% seen once. The sequencing input was naive CD4+ T cells sorted from blood. Subset here: CD45RA+ positively selected. Receptor source: a man aged 18 to 29 in good health.

The chain is built from TRBV27 and TRBJ1-1; D gene uncertain. V shed 6 bases and J shed 1 base, with 18 bases lying between them. The germline CDR1 and CDR2 sequences are MNHEY and SMNVEV (reference sequence). The CDR3 spans 16 residues. The CDR3 region has the DNA TGTGCCAGCAGCCCTCCCGGTAAGGCTGGGAACACTGAAGCTTTCTTT. Translation gives CASSPPGKAGNTEAFF.

A few counts support this clone. The V gene is TRBV6-1, the J gene TRBJ1-1; D remains unclear. This CDR3 is built from 13 residues. V was trimmed by 1 base and J by 5 bases, leaving 8 bases between them. CDR1 is MNHNS and CDR2 is SASEGT in the germline V gene. For the CDR3, the DNA is TGTGCCAGCAGTGAAGTACGGCTGACTGAAGCTTTCTTT. The encoded protein is CASSEVRLTEAFF.

This clone was counted once. The J gene is TRBJ2-1, the V gene TRBV4-3; D uncertain. The germline V gene encodes CDR1 LGHNA and CDR2 YSLEER. V was clipped by 3 bases and J by 4 bases, with 10 bases between them. This CDR3 is 14 amino acids long. The CDR3: CASSHDPTYNEQFF. Here the CDR3 DNA reads TGCGCCAGCAGCCATGACCCGACTTACAATGAGCAGTTCTTC.

This clone was recorded at least ten times. The rearrangement joins TRBV27 to TRBJ2-7; D is tentatively TRBD1 or TRBD2 (5 bases each). CDR1 MNHEY and CDR2 SMNVEV come from the germline V gene (reference sequence). Trimming pared 6 bases from V and 3 bases from J, leaving 18 bases between. The CDR3 sequence is 15 residues long. The CDR3 nucleotides are TGTGCCAGCAGCTCGATGTGGGACCTTAGCTACGAGCAGTACTTC. It codes for CASSSMWDLSYEQYF.

The chain carries TRBV12-5 and TRBJ2-3; D is uncertain. The V and J ends lost 3 bases and 0 bases respectively, with 10 bases between them. CDR1 is LGHNT and CDR2 is FRNRAP in the germline V gene. The CDR3 contains 15 residues. CDR3 in DNA: TGTGCTAGTGGTTTTTGGGCCACTAGCACAGATACGCAGTATTTT. As protein: CASGFWATSTDTQYF. Drawing the rest from reference TRBV12-5 and TRBJ2-3, the complete variable domain is DARVTQTPRHKVTEMGQEVTMRCQPILGHNTVFWYRQTMMQGLELLAYFRNRAPLDDSGMPKDRFSAEMPDATLATLKIQPSEPRDSAVYFCASGFWATSTDTQYFGPGTRLTVL.

V is TRBV6-6 and J is TRBJ1-4, with D perhaps TRBD1 (6 bases). Germline V gives CDR1 MNHNY, CDR2 SVGAGI (reference sequence). V was trimmed by 2 bases and J by 7 bases, leaving 11 bases between them. The CDR3 consists of 14 residues. The CDR3 loop is CASSYGQGIEKLFF. For the CDR3, the DNA is TGTGCCAGCAGTTACGGCCAGGGGATTGAAAAACTGTTTTTT.

The chain employs TRBV19 and TRBJ2-6; 8 nucleotides agree with TRBD1. Germline loops: CDR1 LNHDA, CDR2 SQIVND (reference sequence). With V trimmed by 3 bases and J by 0 bases, 7 bases remained unmatched. The CDR3 sequence is 18 residues long. The CDR3 spells CASSMGTGALSGANVLTF. For the CDR3, the DNA is TGTGCCAGTAGTATGGGGACAGGCGCGCTCTCTGGGGCCAACGTCCTGACTTTC.

J is TRBJ2-5 and V is TRBV5-4, with D possibly called TRBD1 or TRBD2 (5 bases each). In germline, CDR1 is SGHNT, CDR2 YYREEE (reference sequence). With 0 bases removed from V and 7 bases from J, the gap between germline ends came to 13 bases. The CDR3 sequence is 14 residues long. The CDR3 sequence: CASSLDRGRATQYF. In DNA, the CDR3 is TGTGCCAGCAGCTTGGACCGGGGCCGGGCGACCCAGTACTTC. Full variable domain (missing parts from reference TRBV5-4 and TRBJ2-5): ETGVTQSPTHLIKTRGQQVTLRCSSQSGHNTVSWYQQALGQGPQFIFQYYREEENGRGNFPPRFSGLQFPNYSSELNVNALELDDSALYLCASSLDRGRATQYFGPGTRLLVL.

The chain links TRBV5-5 to TRBJ1-3; D is ambiguous. Trimming stripped 4 bases from V and 0 bases from J, with 11 bases between. The germline V gene encodes CDR1 SGHKS and CDR2 YYEKEE (reference sequence). The CDR3 loop spans 15 amino acids. CDR3 in amino acids: CASSQNYGSGNTIYF. CDR3 coding DNA: TGTGCCAGCAGCCAGAACTACGGCTCTGGAAACACCATATATTTT.

The chain has TRBV29-1 and TRBJ2-3, with unresolved D. Germline-derived CDR1 and CDR2 are SQVTM and ANQGSEA. Trimming cost V 1 base and J 2 bases, with 7 bases left between them. The CDR3 runs 13 residues. CDR3 region: CSVEVKNTDTQYF. Written as DNA, the CDR3 is TGCAGCGTTGAAGTAAAGAACACAGATACGCAGTATTTT.

The chain employs TRBV6-5 and TRBJ2-1; 9 positions agree with TRBD2. V dropped 7 bases and J dropped 0; count of bases not matched to a gene: 4. The germline V gene encodes CDR1 MNHEY and CDR2 SVGAGI. This CDR3 has 15 amino acids. The CDR3 bases are TGTGCCAGCACCCTGCGGGGGGGCTCCTACAATGAGCAGTTCTTC. It yields the protein CASTLRGGSYNEQFF.

The chain links TRBV4-3 to TRBJ2-7, with 9 bases aligning to TRBD2. Germline trimming cut 1 base from V and 2 bases from J; bases unmatched to any gene: 3. CDR3 length: 15 amino acids. The germline gives CDR1 LGHNA, CDR2 YSLEER. CDR3 DNA sequence: TGCGCCAGCAGCCAAGGGGCGGGAGGGACCTACGAGCAGTACTTC. Its protein product is CASSQGAGGTYEQYF.

This sequence joins TRBV4-1 and TRBJ1-3; D gene ambiguous. Germline lookup yields CDR1 MGHRA and CDR2 YSYEKL. This CDR3 region has 14 residues. The V end was cut by 0 bases, the J end by 2 bases, with 5 bases between. As DNA, the CDR3 is TGCGCCAGCAGCCAAGATGCAGCTGGAAACACCATATATTTT. Amino acids: CASSQDAAGNTIYF.

The rearrangement joins TRBV6-5 to TRBJ2-5; tentatively, D is TRBD1 (6 bases). This CDR3 spans 15 amino acids. The V end was cut by 2 bases, the J end by 2 bases, with 12 bases between. Germline lookup yields CDR1 MNHEY and CDR2 SVGAGI. CDR3 DNA: TGTGCCAGCAGTTACACGACAGGCGGACAAGAGACCCAGTACTTC. This codes for CASSYTTGGQETQYF.

Of note for this clone: Other DNA sequences from this sample encode an identical CDR3 as well. The chain carries TRBV30 and TRBJ1-3; TRBD1 might be the D (6 bases). Germline V CDR1 and CDR2: GTSNPN, SVGIG (reference sequence). The CDR3 is 12 amino acids. V lost 4 bases and J lost 4, with 8 bases in between. CDR3 region: CAWTGGGNTIYF. For the CDR3, the DNA is TGTGCCTGGACTGGGGGCGGAAACACCATATATTTT.

This chain connects TRBV9 to TRBJ2-2; possible D gene TRBD1, 5 bases. Germline V CDR1 and CDR2: SGDLS, YYNGEE. This CDR3 has 16 residues. Trimming took off 1 base at V and 5 bases at J, with 15 bases between the two ends. The CDR3 sequence: CASSVQFRVGTGELFF. The DNA for the CDR3 is TGTGCCAGCAGCGTACAGTTCAGGGTGGGAACCGGGGAGCTGTTTTTT.

CDR3 bases: TGTGCCAGCAGCCAACAGTACTCGGACTACGAGCAGTACTTC. Amino acid sequence: CASSQQYSDYEQYF. The J gene is TRBJ2-7, the V gene TRBV7-2; D unresolved. Germline V lookup: CDR1 SGHTA, CDR2 FQGNSA. This CDR3 spans 14 amino acids. Trimming left V 5 bases short and J 3 bases short, with 14 bases between.

The chain has TRBV7-9 and TRBJ1-2; D ambiguous. The germline V gene encodes CDR1 SEHNR and CDR2 FQNEAQ (reference sequence). The CDR3 has 14 residues. V lost 3 bases, J lost 0 bases, and 8 bases lay in between. The CDR3 coding sequence is TGTGCCAGCAGCTTCTTAGGAGCTAACTATGGCTACACCTTC. This translates into CASSFLGANYGYTF.

Written as DNA, the CDR3 is TGTGCCAGCTCACTGGCTAGCGGGATCGTCAATGAGCAGTTCTTC. Protein: CASSLASGIVNEQFF. The chain links TRBV18 to TRBJ2-1; TRBD2 matches 9 bases. Trimming at V came to 4 bases and at J to 6 bases, leaving 7 bases not matched to a gene. Germline-derived CDR1 and CDR2 are KGHSH and LQKENI. The CDR3 has 15 amino acids.